One sample yielded the 17 T cell receptor beta chains listed below, sequenced in a study of blood T cell repertoires in COVID-19. Generated by immunoSEQ multiplex PCR, the TCRdb table keeps only in-frame clones and is missing some. The sample includes around 300,000 clones, about 90% of them seen just once. The specimen was peripheral blood. The origin of the receptors is a woman aged 40-49 years with COVID-19, enrolled during active disease.

J is TRBJ1-1 and V is TRBV28; the match to TRBD1 covers 9 bases. The CDR3 is 18 residues long. Germline V gene sequence: CDR1 MDHEN, CDR2 SYDVKM. The ends lost 5 bases at V and 1 base at J; junction bases unmatched: 14. Here the CDR3 reads CASSPPGGQGARNTEAFF. The CDR3 DNA reads as TGTGCCAGCAGTCCCCCCGGGGGACAGGGAGCGAGGAACACTGAAGCTTTCTTT.

This rearrangement joins TRBV18 to TRBJ1-1; 9 bases align to TRBD1. Trimming removed 3 bases from V and 1 base from J; junction bases left unmatched: 9. Germline assignment: CDR1 KGHSH and CDR2 LQKENI. The CDR3 contains 17 residues. CDR3 protein: CASSPVSSGQGNTEAFF. DNA for the CDR3: TGTGCCAGCTCACCCGTTTCGTCGGGACAGGGGAACACTGAAGCTTTCTTT.

The V gene is TRBV4-2, the J gene TRBJ1-1, with D tentatively TRBD1 (6 bases). The CDR3 runs 15 residues. The germline CDR1 and CDR2 sequences are LGHNA and YNFKEQ. Trimming left V 1 base short and J 3 bases short, with 12 bases between. The CDR3 DNA sequence: TGTGCCAGCAGCCAAGTGAGGGGGGGGTACACTGAAGCTTTCTTT. Its protein product is CASSQVRGGYTEAFF.

The CDR3 nucleotides are TGTGCCAGCAGTTTATCTCCCGTAAATTCACCCCTCCACTTT. It is translated as CASSLSPVNSPLHF. The rearrangement uses TRBV27 and TRBJ1-6; D not resolved. CDR1 and CDR2 from the germline V gene are MNHEY and SMNVEV (reference sequence). Trimming removed 0 bases at V and 7 bases at J, with 7 bases between. The CDR3 runs 14 residues.

Notes on this clone: Other DNA sequences in this specimen translate into the identical CDR3. The chain joins TRBV5-1 to TRBJ2-2; 11 bases align to TRBD2. Per the germline V gene, CDR1 is SGHRS and CDR2 is YFSETQ. Trimming removed 4 bases from V and 5 bases from J; junction bases left unmatched: 4. The CDR3 extends over 15 amino acids. This chain's CDR3 is CASSVAGGPTGELFF. For the CDR3, the DNA is TGCGCCAGCAGCGTAGCGGGAGGGCCGACCGGGGAGCTGTTTTTT.

The chain is built from TRBV28 and TRBJ1-4; 8 bases are shared with TRBD1. This CDR3 spans 13 amino acids. The ends lost 6 bases at V and 10 bases at J; junction bases unmatched: 7. Looked up from germline, CDR1 is MDHEN and CDR2 is SYDVKM. Here the CDR3 reads CASSPGQEGKLFF. The CDR3 coding sequence is TGTGCCAGCAGCCCGGGACAGGAAGGAAAACTGTTTTTT.

The chain couples TRBV18 to TRBJ2-1; no clear D gene. The germline gives CDR1 KGHSH, CDR2 LQKENI. V was shortened by 4 bases and J by 0 bases, with 4 bases between the two germline ends. This CDR3 has 13 amino acids. The CDR3 loop reads CASSLSSYNEQFF. CDR3 nucleotides: TGTGCCAGCTCACTGAGCTCCTACAATGAGCAGTTCTTC.

The chain joins TRBV11-2 to TRBJ1-1; no definite D call. Germline V gene data show CDR1 as SGHAT and CDR2 as FQNNGV. V lost 4 bases and J 3 bases, leaving 12 bases between the germline ends. This CDR3 has 14 amino acids. CDR3 protein: CASSSSLSHTEAFF. DNA for the CDR3: TGTGCCAGCAGCTCCTCCCTGAGTCACACTGAAGCTTTCTTT.

This clone has a single count. The J gene is TRBJ2-3, the V gene TRBV7-2; D perhaps matches TRBD2 (5 bases). The V end was cut by 2 bases, the J end by 2 bases, with 8 bases between. In germline, CDR1 is SGHTA, CDR2 FQGNSA. The CDR3 totals 14 residues. In DNA form, the CDR3 reads TGTGCCAGCAGCTTAAGAGGGTTCACAGATACGCAGTATTTT. Encoded protein: CASSLRGFTDTQYF.

This clone was recorded once. The chain is built from TRBV11-2 and TRBJ1-1, with 11 bases aligning to TRBD1. V shed 1 base and J 7 bases; nucleotides not matched to a gene: 8. The CDR3 contains 16 residues. The germline CDR1 and CDR2 sequences are SGHAT and FQNNGV. CDR3 sequence reads: CASSLATGQGGIEAFF. The CDR3 DNA reads TGTGCCAGCAGCTTAGCCACGGGACAGGGGGGGATTGAAGCTTTCTTT.

The sample holds a few counts of this clone. The J gene is TRBJ1-4, the V gene TRBV29-1; 7 nucleotides agree with TRBD1. Germline lookup yields CDR1 SQVTM and CDR2 ANQGSEA. This CDR3 has 15 residues. The V segment lost 0 bases and the J segment 3 bases; nucleotides outside the gene matches: 4. The CDR3 here is CSVEEPGQSNEKLFF. CDR3 DNA: TGCAGCGTTGAAGAACCGGGACAGTCTAATGAAAAACTGTTTTTT.

Notes on this clone: At one end the junction does not follow the germline gene, possibly because of a read error. This chain links TRBV7-7 with TRBJ2-5; a weak D match, TRBD1 (5 bases). This CDR3 is built from 15 residues. The germline CDR1 and CDR2 sequences are SSHAT and FNYEAQ (reference sequence). CDR3: CASSLVGRVGETQYF. DNA of the CDR3: TGTGCTAGCAGCTTAGTCGGCAGGGTAGGAGAGACCCAGTACTTC.

V gene TRBV5-1 combines with J gene TRBJ2-2; 13 bases fit TRBD2. The CDR3 loop spans 17 amino acids. Germline assignment: CDR1 SGHRS and CDR2 YFSETQ. Trimming cost V 6 bases and J 2 bases; bases outside gene matches: 7. CDR3 sequence: CASTWTSGSLNTGELFF. CDR3 coding DNA: TGCGCCAGCACCTGGACTAGCGGGAGTTTAAACACCGGGGAGCTGTTTTTT.

V gene TRBV6-1 combines with J gene TRBJ1-1, with D maybe TRBD1 (5 bases). Per the germline V gene, CDR1 is MNHNS and CDR2 is SASEGT. The length of the CDR3 is 16 residues. V was cut by 3 bases and J by 4 bases, with 18 bases left in between. The CDR3, as DNA: TGTGCCAGCAGTGATGGGGACGGGAGGTTGGGCACTGAAGCTTTCTTT. Translation: CASSDGDGRLGTEAFF.

The chain combines TRBV29-1 with TRBJ2-1; TRBD2 matches 7 bases. Trimming removed 0 bases from V and 10 bases from J; junction bases left unmatched: 9. The CDR3 length is 14 residues. The V gene's germline CDR1 is SQVTM and CDR2 ANQGSEA. CDR3 amino acids: CSVEDTGGPSEQFF. The CDR3 DNA sequence: TGCAGCGTTGAAGACACGGGAGGCCCTTCGGAGCAGTTCTTC.

The V and J genes are TRBV28 and TRBJ2-7, with TRBD2 as a possible D gene (5 bases). The CDR3 spans 12 residues. Germline lookup yields CDR1 MDHEN and CDR2 SYDVKM. V was pared by 6 bases and J by 7 bases, with 13 bases between. CDR3 nucleotides: TGTGCCAGCAGGACAACGGGGAGAGAGCAGTACTTC. It yields the protein CASRTTGREQYF.

There are a few counts of this clone. This chain connects TRBV12-5 to TRBJ2-2, with 11 nucleotides matching TRBD2. CDR1 LGHNT and CDR2 FRNRAP come from the germline V gene. The CDR3 is 16 residues long. V gave up 5 bases and J gave up 3 bases; unmatched junction bases: 5. CDR3 nucleotides: TGTGCTAGTGGTCGACTAGCGGGAAGGTACACCGGGGAGCTGTTTTTT. Translation: CASGRLAGRYTGELFF.